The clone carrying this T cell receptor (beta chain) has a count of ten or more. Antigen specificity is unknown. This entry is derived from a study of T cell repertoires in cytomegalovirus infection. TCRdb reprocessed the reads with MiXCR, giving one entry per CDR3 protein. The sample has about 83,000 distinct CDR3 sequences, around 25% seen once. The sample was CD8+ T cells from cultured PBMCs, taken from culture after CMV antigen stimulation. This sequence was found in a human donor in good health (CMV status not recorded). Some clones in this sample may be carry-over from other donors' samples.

The CDR3, as DNA: TGTGCCAGCACCAGGCCCTGGGACCAACCGGGGTCCGCGAACACCGGGGAGCTGTTTTTT. It codes for CASTRPWDQPGSANTGELFF. The V and J genes are TRBV7-2 and TRBJ2-2; the D call may be TRBD1 or TRBD2 (5 bases each). Germline loops: CDR1 SGHTA, CDR2 FQGNSA. This CDR3 has 20 amino acids. With 7 bases removed from V and 0 bases from J, the gap between germline ends came to 27 bases. The full variable domain, in which reference TRBV7-2 and TRBJ2-2 provide the parts outside the CDR3, is GAGVSQSPSNKVTEKGKDVELRCDPISGHTALYWYRQSLGQGLEFLIYFQGNSAPDKSGLPSDRFSAERTGGSVSTLTIQRTQQEDSAVYLCASTRPWDQPGSANTGELFFGEGSRLTVL.